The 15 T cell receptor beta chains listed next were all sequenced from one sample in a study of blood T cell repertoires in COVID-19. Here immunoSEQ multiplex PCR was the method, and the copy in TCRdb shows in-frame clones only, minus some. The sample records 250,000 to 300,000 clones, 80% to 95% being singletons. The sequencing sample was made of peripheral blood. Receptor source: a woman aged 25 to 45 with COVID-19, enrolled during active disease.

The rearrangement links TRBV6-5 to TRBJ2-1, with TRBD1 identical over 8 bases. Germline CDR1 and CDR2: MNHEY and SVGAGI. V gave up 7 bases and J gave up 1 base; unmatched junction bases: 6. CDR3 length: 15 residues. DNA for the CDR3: TGTGCCAGCACCCGGGACAGGACATCCTACAATGAGCAGTTCTTC. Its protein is CASTRDRTSYNEQFF.

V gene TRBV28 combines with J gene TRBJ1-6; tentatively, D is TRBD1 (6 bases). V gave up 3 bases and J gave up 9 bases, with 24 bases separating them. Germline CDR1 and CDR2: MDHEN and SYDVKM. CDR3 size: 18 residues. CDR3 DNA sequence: TGTGCCAGCAGTTTTTTGGGACATCAGTCCGGGGCCGCTTCACCCCTCCACTTT. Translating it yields CASSFLGHQSGAASPLHF.

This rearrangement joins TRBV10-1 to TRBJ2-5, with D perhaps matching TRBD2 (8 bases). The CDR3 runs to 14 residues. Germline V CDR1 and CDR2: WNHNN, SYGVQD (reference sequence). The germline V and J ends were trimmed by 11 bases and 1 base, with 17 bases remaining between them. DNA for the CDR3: TGCGCCGCGGGGGGCAGGGGGATCCAAGAGACCCAGTACTTC. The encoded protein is CAAGGRGIQETQYF.

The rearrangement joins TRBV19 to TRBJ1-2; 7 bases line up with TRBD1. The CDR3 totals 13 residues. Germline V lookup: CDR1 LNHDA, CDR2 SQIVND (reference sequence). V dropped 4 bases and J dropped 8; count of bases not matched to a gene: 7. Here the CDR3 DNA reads TGTGCCAGTAGTAGGACAGGTCTCGCGGGCTACACCTTC. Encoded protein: CASSRTGLAGYTF.

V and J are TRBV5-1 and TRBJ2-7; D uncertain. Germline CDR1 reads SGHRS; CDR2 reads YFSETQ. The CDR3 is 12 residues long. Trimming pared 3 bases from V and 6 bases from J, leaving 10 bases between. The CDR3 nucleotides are TGCGCCAGCAGCTCCCCCCCGGGCGAGCAGTACTTC. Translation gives CASSSPPGEQYF. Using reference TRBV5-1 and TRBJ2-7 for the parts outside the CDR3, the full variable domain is KAGVTQTPRYLIKTRGQQVTLSCSPISGHRSVSWYQQTPGQGLQFLFEYFSETQRNKGNFPGRFSGRQFSNSRSEMNVSTLELGDSALYLCASSSPPGEQYFGPGTRLTVT.

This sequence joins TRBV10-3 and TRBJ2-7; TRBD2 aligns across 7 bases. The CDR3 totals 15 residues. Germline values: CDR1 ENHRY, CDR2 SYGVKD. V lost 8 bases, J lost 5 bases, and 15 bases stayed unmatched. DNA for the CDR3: TGTGCCATCGGGCAACGAATGGGTCGGGAGGACGAGCAGTACTTC. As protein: CAIGQRMGREDEQYF.

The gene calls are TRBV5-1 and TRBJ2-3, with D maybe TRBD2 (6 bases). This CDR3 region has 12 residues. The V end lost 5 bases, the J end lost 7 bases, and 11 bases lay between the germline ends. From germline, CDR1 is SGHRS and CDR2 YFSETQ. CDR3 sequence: CASRRGRNTQYF. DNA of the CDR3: TGCGCCAGCAGGCGGGGAAGAAATACGCAGTATTTT.

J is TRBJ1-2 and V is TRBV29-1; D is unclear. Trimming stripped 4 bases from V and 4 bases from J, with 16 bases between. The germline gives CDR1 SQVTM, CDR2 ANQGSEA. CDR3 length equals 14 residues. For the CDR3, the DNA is TGCAGCGTTGGGGTCCCGGGGAGGACCTATGGCTACACCTTC. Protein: CSVGVPGRTYGYTF.

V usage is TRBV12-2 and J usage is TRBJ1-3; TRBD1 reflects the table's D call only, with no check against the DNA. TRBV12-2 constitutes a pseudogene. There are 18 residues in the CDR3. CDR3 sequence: CASRLANWDRVPGNTIYF. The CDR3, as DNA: TGTGCAAGTCGCTTAGCGAATTGGGACAGGGTCCCTGGAAACACCATATATTTT.

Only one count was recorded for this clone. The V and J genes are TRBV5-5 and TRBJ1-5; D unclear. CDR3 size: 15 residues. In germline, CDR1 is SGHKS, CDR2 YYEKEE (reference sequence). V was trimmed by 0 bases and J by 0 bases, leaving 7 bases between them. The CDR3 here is CASSLVGDSNQPQHF. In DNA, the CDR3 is TGTGCCAGCAGCTTGGTCGGGGATAGCAATCAGCCCCAGCATTTT.

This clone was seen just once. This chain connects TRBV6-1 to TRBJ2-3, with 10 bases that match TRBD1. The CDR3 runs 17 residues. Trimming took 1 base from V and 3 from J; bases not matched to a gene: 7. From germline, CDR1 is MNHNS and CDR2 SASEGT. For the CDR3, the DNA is TGTGCCAGCAGTGAAGGTCTGGGGGACAGGGGAACAGATACGCAGTATTTT. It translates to CASSEGLGDRGTDTQYF.

The CDR3 spells CASSTSGLNNEQFF. The CDR3 DNA reads as TGTGCCAGCAGTACTAGCGGCCTGAACAATGAGCAGTTCTTC. The chain joins TRBV6-5 to TRBJ2-1; the match to TRBD2 covers 8 bases. Germline V gene data show CDR1 as MNHEY and CDR2 as SVGAGI. The CDR3 extends over 14 amino acids. With V trimmed by 5 bases and J by 5 bases, 5 bases remained unmatched.

In DNA form, the CDR3 reads TGTGCCAGCAGCCCCGGGACTAGCGGGAAAGGCGGGGAGCTGTTTTTT. Residues: CASSPGTSGKGGELFF. The V call is TRBV7-9, the J call TRBJ2-2, with TRBD2 matching over 13 bases. V was pared by 5 bases and J by 7 bases, with 7 bases of the junction left unmatched. CDR1 is SEHNR and CDR2 is FQNEAQ in the germline V gene (reference sequence). The CDR3 contains 16 residues. Full variable domain (rest looked up from reference TRBV7-9 and TRBJ2-2): DTGVSQNPRHKITKRGQNVTFRCDPISEHNRLYWYRQTLGQGPEFLTYFQNEAQLEKSRLLSDRFSAERPKGSFSTLEIQRTEQGDSAMYLCASSPGTSGKGGELFFGEGSRLTVL.

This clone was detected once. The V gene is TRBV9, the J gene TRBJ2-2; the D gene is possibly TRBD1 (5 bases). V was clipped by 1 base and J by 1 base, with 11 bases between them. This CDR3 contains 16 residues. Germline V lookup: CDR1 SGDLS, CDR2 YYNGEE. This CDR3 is CASSVLSTGNTGELFF. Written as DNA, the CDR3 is TGTGCCAGCAGCGTACTCTCTACAGGGAACACCGGGGAGCTGTTTTTT.

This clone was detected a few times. The CDR3 coding sequence is TGTGCCAGCAGCTTAGGAGGGGGCACTGGCACAGATACGCAGTATTTT. This encodes CASSLGGGTGTDTQYF. The J gene is TRBJ2-3, the V gene TRBV5-5; D possibly corresponds to TRBD1 (7 bases). CDR3 size: 16 residues. V shed 2 bases and J shed 1 base, with 14 bases lying between them. Looked up from germline, CDR1 is SGHKS and CDR2 is YYEKEE (reference sequence). Variable domain in full (rest from reference TRBV5-5 and TRBJ2-3): DAGVTQSPTHLIKTRGQQVTLRCSPISGHKSVSWYQQVLGQGPQFIFQYYEKEERGRGNFPDRFSARQFPNYSSELNVNALLLGDSALYLCASSLGGGTGTDTQYFGPGTRLTVL.